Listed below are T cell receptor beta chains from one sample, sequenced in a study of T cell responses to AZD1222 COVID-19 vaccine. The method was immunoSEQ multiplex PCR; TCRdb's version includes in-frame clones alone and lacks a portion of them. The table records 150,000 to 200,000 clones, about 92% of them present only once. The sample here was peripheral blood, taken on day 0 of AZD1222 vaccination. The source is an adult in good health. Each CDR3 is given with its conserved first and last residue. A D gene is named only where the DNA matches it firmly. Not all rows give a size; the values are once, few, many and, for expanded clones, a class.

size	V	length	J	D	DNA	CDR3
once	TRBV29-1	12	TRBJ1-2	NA	TGCAGCGTTCGTTGGGGATCGAGGGGCTACACCTTC	CSVRWGSRGYTF
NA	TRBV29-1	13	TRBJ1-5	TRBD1	TGCAGCGCCCAAGGACAGGGCAGTCAGCCCCAGCATTTT	CSAQGQGSQPQHF
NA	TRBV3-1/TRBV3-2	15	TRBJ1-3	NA	TGTGCCAGCAGCTACCGGGAGTTCTCTGGAAACACCATATATTTT	CASSYREFSGNTIYF
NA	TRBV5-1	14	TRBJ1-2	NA	TGCGCCAGCAGCTTGGGCTCGGGTTCCAAGGGCTACACCTTC	CASSLGSGSKGYTF
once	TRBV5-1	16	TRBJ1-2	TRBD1	TGCGCCAGCAGCTTCGATTCGGACAGGGGGCTTCTGGGCTACACCTTC	CASSFDSDRGLLGYTF
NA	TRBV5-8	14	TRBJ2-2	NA	TGTGCCAGCAGCTTGGAACCGCGCACCGGGGAGCTGTTTTTT	CASSLEPRTGELFF
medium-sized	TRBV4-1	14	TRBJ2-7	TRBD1	TGCGCCAGCAGCCAAGGGGACAGCTACTACGAGCAGTACTTC	CASSQGDSYYEQYF
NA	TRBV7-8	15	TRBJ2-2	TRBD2	TGTGCCAGCAGCCCTCAGTCGAGCGGGGGGTTGGGGCTGTTTTTT	CASSPQSSGGLGLFF
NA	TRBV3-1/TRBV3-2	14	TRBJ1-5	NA	TGTGCCAGCAGCCCCACGGGGGGCAATCAGCCCCAGCATTTT	CASSPTGGNQPQHF
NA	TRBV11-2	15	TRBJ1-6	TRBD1	TGTGCCAGCAGCTTCCAACAGGGGGATAATTCACCCCTCCACTTT	CASSFQQGDNSPLHF
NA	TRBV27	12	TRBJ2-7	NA	TGTGCCAGCAGTCCACGGATCCCCGAGCAGTACTTC	CASSPRIPEQYF
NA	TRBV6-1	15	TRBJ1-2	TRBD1	TGTGCCAGCAGTGAACTGAACAGGGGTACTTATGGCTACACCTTC	CASSELNRGTYGYTF